This TCR beta chain originates from a study of blood T cell repertoires in COVID-19. Study as a whole: Samples representing acute and convalescent COVID-19 were sourced from the United States, Italy and Spain. From T cells, B-cell-depleted T cells, or PBMCs came the material, which was cDNA or gDNA.

Methods used by the authors: Quantification of nucleated cells was approximated via reference gene primer amplification. Clones were read by immunoSEQ multiplex PCR, and TCRdb kept only the in-frame ones, dropping some. D and trimming were read from the DNA, whereas the V and J calls and clone size are those reported in that table. The sample carries about 140,000 clones, approximately 86% recorded once. This CDR3 contains 15 residues. V dropped 3 bases and J dropped 7; count of bases not matched to a gene: 10. Germline values: CDR1 MDHEN, CDR2 SYDVKM. The sequence derives from an older woman with acute or convalescent COVID-19. Sequenced input: peripheral blood. The V gene is TRBV28, the J gene TRBJ1-2, with 8 positions matching TRBD1. Here the CDR3 DNA reads TGTGCCAGCAGTTTCAATGGACAGGGACCAGCTGGCTACACCTTC. Its protein product is CASSFNGQGPAGYTF.